Here is one T cell receptor (beta chain) with its context. Its matching antigen is unknown. The data stem from a study of cytomegalovirus exposure and HLA in healthy donors. Whole-study results and caveats: Association of a missense DCLRE1C variant with TCR beta V- and J-gene trimming was reported in a later analysis. The availability of immune exposure information extended only to CMV serostatus.

The PCR had 60 Vbeta and 13 Jbeta primers. In the original workflow: As a later analysis found, there were 80 million to 90 million unique TCR beta chains, of which roughly 11 million were shared. Assay used: immunoSEQ multiplex PCR; TCRdb lists only in-frame clones, some missing. The D gene and trimming were derived from the DNA, and the V and J assignments and clone size from that table. Seen here are roughly 150,000 clones, 75% to 80% observed once, and the top ten hold about 0.66%. V was pared by 4 bases and J by 0 bases, with 4 bases between. From germline, CDR1 is SGHAT and CDR2 FQNNGV. This CDR3 spans 14 amino acids.

Sequenced sample: PBMCs. The TCR originated in a male donor in good health and CMV-seronegative. This chain uses TRBV11-2 with TRBJ2-6; D remains unclear. CDR3 nucleotides: TGTGCCAGCAGCTACTCCTCTGGGGCCAACGTCCTGACTTTC. Encoded protein: CASSYSSGANVLTF.